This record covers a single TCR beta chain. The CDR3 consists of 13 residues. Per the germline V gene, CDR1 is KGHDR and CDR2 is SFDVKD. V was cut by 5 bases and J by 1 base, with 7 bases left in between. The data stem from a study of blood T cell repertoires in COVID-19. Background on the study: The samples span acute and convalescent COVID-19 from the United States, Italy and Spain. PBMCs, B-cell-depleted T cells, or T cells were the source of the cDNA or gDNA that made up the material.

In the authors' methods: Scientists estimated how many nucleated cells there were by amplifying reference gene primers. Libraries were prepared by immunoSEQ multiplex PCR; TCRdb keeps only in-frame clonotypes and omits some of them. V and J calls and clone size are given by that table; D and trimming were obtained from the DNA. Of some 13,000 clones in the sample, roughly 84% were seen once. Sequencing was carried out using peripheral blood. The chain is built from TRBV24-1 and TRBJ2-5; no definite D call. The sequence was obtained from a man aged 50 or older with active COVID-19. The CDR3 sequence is CATSVNSQETQYF. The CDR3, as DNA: TGTGCCACCAGTGTTAACAGCCAAGAGACCCAGTACTTC.